These 2 T cell receptor beta chains came from one sample sequenced in a study of T cells in Graves' hyperthyroidism and ophthalmopathy. Template material for amplifying TCR beta CDR3 regions consisted of RNA transcripts. Primed by the HTBI set, a first-round RT-PCR was run on the TCR CDR3. TCRdb redid the calling of the multiplex PCR reads with MiXCR, one entry per CDR3 protein. This table holds about 210,000 distinct CDR3 sequences, 17% found once. The specimen was blood. The receptors derive from a man aged 45-65 years with Graves' hyperthyroidism.

J is TRBJ2-1 and V is TRBV11-3; 10 bases fit TRBD2. The J segment lost 6 bases and the V segment lost 2 bases, leaving 4 bases of the junction unmatched. Germline V gene sequence: CDR1 SGHNT, CDR2 YENEEA. The CDR3 has 15 residues. CDR3 sequence: CASSLWASGSNEQFF. Written as DNA, the CDR3 is TGTGCCAGCAGCTTATGGGCTAGCGGGAGCAATGAGCAGTTCTTC.

This clonotype was found many times. This chain uses TRBV6-1 with TRBJ1-1; D call uncertain. Looked up from germline, CDR1 is MNHNS and CDR2 is SASEGT. Trimming removed 1 base at V and 5 bases at J, with 11 bases between. The CDR3 consists of 14 residues. CDR3 region: CASSEEADETEAFF. The CDR3 region has the DNA TGTGCCAGCAGTGAAGAGGCAGATGAAACTGAAGCTTTCTTT.